This T cell receptor (beta chain) was sequenced during a study of post-analysis software for immune sequencing data. Unique-molecular-identifier-tagged TCR beta cDNA libraries were used. TCRdb passed the PCR reads through MiXCR, listing each CDR3 protein once. The data show roughly 800,000 distinct CDR3 sequences, about 45% seen once. This clonotype turned up a few times. The sequence was obtained from a girl between 5 and 17 years old with multiple sclerosis. Sample: blood.

The CDR3 here is CASTGDYQETQYF. The CDR3, as DNA: TGTGCCAGCACGGGGGACTACCAAGAGACCCAGTACTTC. V usage is TRBV7-9 and J usage is TRBJ2-5, with D perhaps matching TRBD2 (6 bases). V shed 7 bases and J shed 0 bases, with 9 bases lying between them. Looked up from germline, CDR1 is SEHNR and CDR2 is FQNEAQ (reference sequence). The length of the CDR3 is 13 residues. The entire variable domain, with the rest obtained from reference TRBV7-9 and TRBJ2-5, is as follows: DTGVSQNPRHKITKRGQNVTFRCDPISEHNRLYWYRQTLGQGPEFLTYFQNEAQLEKSRLLSDRFSAERPKGSFSTLEIQRTEQGDSAMYLCASTGDYQETQYFGPGTRLLVL.